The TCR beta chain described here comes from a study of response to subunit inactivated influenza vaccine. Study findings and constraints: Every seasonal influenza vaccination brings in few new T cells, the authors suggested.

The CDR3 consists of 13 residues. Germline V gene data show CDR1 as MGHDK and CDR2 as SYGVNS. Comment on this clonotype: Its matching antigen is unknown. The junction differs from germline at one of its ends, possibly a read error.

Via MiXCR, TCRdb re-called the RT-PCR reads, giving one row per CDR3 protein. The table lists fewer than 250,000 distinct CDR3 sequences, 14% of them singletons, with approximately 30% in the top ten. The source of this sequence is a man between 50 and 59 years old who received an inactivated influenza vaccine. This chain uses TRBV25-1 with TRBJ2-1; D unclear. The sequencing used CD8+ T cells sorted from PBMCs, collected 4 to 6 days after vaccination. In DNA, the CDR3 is TGTGCCAGCAGTGTTAACAGCTACAATGAGCAGCTCTTC. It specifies CASSVNSYNEQLF.